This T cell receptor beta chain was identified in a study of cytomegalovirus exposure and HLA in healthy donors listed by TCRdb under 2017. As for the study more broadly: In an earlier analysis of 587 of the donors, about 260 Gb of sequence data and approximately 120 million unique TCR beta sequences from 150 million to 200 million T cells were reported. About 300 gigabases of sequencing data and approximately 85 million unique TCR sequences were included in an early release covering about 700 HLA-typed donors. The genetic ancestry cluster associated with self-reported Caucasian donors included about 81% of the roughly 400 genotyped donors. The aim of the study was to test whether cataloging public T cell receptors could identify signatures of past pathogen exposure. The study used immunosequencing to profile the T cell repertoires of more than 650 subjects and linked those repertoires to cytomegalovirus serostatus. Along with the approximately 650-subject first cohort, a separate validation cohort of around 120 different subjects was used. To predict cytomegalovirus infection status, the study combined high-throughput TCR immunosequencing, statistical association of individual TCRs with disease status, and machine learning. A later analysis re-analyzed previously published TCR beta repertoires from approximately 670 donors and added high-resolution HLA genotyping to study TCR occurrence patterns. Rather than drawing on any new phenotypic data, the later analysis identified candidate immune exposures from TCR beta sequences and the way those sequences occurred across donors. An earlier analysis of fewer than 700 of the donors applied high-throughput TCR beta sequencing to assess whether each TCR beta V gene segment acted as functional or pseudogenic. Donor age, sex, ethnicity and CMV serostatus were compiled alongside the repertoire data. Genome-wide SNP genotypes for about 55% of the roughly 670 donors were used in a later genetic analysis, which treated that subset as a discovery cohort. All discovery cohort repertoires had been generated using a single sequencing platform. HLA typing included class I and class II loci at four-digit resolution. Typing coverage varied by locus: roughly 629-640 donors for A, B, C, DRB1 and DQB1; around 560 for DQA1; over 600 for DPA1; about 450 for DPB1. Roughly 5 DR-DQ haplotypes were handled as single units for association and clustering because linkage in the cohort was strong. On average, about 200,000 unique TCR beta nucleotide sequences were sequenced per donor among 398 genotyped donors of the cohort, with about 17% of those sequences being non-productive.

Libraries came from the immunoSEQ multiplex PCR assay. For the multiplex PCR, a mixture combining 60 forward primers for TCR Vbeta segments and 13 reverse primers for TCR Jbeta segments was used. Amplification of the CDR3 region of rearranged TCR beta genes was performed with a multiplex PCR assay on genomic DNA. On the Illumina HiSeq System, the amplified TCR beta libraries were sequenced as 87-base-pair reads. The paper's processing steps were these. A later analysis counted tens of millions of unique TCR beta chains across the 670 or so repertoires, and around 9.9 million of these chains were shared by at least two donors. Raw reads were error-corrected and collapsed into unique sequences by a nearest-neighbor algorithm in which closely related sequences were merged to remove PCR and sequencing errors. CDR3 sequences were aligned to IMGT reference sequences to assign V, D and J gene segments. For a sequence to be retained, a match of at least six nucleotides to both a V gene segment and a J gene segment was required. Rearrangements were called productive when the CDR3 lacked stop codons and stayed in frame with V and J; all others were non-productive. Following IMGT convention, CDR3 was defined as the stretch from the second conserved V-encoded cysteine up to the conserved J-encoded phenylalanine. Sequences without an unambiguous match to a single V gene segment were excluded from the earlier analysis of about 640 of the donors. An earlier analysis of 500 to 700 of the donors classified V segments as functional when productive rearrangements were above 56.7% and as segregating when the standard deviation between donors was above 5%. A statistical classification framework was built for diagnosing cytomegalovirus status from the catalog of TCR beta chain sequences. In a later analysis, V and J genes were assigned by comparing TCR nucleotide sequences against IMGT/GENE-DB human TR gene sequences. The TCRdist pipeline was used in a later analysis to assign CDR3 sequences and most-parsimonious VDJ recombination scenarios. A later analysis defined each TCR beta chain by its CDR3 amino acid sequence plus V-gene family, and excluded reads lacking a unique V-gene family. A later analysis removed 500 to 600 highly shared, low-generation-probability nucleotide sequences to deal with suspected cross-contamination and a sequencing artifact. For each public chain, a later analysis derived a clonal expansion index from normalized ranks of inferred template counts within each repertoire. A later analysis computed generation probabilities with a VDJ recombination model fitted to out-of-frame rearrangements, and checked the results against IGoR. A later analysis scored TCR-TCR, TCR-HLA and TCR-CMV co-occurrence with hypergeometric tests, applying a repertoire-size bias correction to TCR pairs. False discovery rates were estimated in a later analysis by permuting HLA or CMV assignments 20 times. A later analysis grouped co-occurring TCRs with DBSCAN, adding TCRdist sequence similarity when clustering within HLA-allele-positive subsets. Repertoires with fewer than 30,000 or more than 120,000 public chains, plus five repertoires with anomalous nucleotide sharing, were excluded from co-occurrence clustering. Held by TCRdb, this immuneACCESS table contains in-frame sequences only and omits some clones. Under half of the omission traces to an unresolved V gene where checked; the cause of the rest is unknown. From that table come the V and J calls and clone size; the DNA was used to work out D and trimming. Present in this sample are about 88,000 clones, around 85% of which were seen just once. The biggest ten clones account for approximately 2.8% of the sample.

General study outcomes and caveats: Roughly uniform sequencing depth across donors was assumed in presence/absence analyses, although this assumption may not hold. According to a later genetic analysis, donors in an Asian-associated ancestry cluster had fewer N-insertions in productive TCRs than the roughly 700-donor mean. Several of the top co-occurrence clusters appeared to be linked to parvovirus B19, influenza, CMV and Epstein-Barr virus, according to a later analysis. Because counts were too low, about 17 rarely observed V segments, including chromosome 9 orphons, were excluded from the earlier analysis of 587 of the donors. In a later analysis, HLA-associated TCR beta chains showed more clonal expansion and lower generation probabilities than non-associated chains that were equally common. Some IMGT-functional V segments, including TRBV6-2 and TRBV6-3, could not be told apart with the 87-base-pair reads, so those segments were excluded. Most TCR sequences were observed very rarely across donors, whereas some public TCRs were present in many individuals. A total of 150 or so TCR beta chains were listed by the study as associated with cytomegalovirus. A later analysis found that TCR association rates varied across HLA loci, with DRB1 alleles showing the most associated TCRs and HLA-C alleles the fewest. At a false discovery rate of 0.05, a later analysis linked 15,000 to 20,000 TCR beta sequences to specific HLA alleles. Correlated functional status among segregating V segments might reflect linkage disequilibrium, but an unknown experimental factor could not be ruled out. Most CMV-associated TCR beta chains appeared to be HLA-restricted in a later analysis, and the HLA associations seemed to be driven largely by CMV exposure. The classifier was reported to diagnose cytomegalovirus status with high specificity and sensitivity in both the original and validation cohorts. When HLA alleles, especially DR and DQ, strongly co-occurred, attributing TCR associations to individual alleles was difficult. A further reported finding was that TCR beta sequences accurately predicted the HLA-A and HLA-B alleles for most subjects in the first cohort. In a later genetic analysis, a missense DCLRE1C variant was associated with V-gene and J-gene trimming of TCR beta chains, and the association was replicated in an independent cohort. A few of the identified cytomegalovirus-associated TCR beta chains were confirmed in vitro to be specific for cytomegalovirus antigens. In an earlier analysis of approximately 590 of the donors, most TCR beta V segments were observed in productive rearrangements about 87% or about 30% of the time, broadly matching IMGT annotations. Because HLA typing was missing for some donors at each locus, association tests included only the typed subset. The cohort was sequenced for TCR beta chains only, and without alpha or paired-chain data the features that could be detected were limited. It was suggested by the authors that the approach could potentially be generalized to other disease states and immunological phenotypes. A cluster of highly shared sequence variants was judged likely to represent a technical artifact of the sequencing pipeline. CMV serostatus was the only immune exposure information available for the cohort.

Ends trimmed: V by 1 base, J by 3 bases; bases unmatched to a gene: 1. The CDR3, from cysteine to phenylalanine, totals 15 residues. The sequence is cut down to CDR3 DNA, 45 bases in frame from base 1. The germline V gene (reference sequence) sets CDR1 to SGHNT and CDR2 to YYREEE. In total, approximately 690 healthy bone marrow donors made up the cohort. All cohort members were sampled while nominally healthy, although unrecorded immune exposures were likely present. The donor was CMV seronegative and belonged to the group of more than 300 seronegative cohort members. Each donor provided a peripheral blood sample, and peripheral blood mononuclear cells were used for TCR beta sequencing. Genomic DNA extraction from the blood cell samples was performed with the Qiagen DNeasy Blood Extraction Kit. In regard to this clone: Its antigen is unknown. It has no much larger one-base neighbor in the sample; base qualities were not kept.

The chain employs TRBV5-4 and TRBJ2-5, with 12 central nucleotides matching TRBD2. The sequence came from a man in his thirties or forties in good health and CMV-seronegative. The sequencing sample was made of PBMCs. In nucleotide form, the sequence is TGTGCCAGCAGCTTGAGACTAGCGGGGGAAGAGACCCAGTACTTC. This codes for CASSLRLAGEETQYF. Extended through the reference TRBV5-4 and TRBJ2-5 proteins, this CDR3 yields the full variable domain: ETGVTQSPTHLIKTRGQQVTLRCSSQSGHNTVSWYQQALGQGPQFIFQYYREEENGRGNFPPRFSGLQFPNYSSELNVNALELDDSALYLCASSLRLAGEETQYFGPGTRLLVL.